Listed here is a single T cell receptor (beta chain). This specimen belongs to a study of technical replicates of blood from a few donors. Germline values: CDR1 MGHRA, CDR2 YSYEKL. Trimming pared 2 bases from V and 4 bases from J, leaving 10 bases between. The CDR3 extends over 14 amino acids. This table comes from immunoSEQ multiplex PCR, and its TCRdb copy is limited to in-frame clones, with some not included. The sample carries approximately 79,000 clones, around 93% recorded once. The sample comprised T cells isolated from PBMCs. The source of this sequence is a human donor in good health. The chain carries TRBV4-1 and TRBJ2-3; D is possibly TRBD2 (5 bases). CDR3 DNA: TGCGCCAGCAGCCAAACACTAGGCGCAGATACGCAGTATTTT. Protein sequence: CASSQTLGADTQYF.